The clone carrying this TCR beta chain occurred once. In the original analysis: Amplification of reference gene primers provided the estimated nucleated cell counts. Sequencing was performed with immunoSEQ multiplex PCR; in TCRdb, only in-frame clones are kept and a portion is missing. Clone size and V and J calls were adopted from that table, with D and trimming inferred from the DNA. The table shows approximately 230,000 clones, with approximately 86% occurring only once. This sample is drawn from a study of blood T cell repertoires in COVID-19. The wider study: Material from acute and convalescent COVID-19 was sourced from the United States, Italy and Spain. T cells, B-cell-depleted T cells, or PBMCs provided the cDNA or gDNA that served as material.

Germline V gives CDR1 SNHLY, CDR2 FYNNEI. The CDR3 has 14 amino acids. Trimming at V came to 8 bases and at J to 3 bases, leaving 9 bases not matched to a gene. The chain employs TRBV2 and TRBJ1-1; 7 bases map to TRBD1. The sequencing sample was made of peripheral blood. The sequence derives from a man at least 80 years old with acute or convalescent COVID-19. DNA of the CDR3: TGTGCCAGCTGTCCGACAGGGACCTACACTGAAGCTTTCTTT. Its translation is CASCPTGTYTEAFF.